This is a list of T cell receptor beta chains from one sample in a study of T cells in Graves' hyperthyroidism and ophthalmopathy. TCRdb fed the multiplex PCR reads into MiXCR, producing one record per CDR3 protein. The sample shows some 800,000 distinct CDR3 sequences, over 35% of them seen only once. Material for sequencing was blood. These receptors originate from a young man with Graves' hyperthyroidism. CDR3s include the opening cysteine and the closing phenylalanine or tryptophan. D genes are given only for firm matches. Expanded clones get a size class; other rows say once, few or many, or leave the size out.

j_gene: TRBJ2-7; abundance: .; v_gene: TRBV28; d_gene: TRBD2; CDR3aa: CASSLWGLAGGHEQYF; CDR3nt: TGTGCCAGCAGTTTATGGGGACTAGCGGGAGGCCACGAGCAGTACTTC
j_gene: TRBJ1-2; abundance: many; v_gene: TRBV7-2; d_gene: .; CDR3aa: CASSYLTVYGYTF; CDR3nt: TGTGCCAGCAGCTACCTGACAGTTTATGGCTACACCTTC
j_gene: TRBJ1-2; abundance: .; v_gene: TRBV9; d_gene: .; CDR3aa: CASSVEGSDYGYTF; CDR3nt: TGTGCCAGCAGCGTAGAGGGGTCGGACTATGGCTACACCTTC
j_gene: TRBJ2-2; abundance: .; v_gene: TRBV25-1; d_gene: .; CDR3aa: CASFGGANTGELFF; CDR3nt: TGTGCCAGCTTTGGAGGGGCGAACACCGGGGAGCTGTTTTTT
j_gene: TRBJ2-2; abundance: many; v_gene: TRBV10-2; d_gene: TRBD2; CDR3aa: CASSTSGGSTGELFF; CDR3nt: TGCGCCAGCAGCACTAGCGGGGGGTCCACCGGGGAGCTGTTTTTT
j_gene: TRBJ1-2; abundance: many; v_gene: TRBV7-8; d_gene: .; CDR3aa: CASSLAGHPKGGYTF; CDR3nt: TGTGCCAGCAGCTTAGCGGGACACCCCAAGGGCGGCTACACCTTC
j_gene: TRBJ2-5; abundance: many; v_gene: TRBV9; d_gene: TRBD2; CDR3aa: CASSGTSWETQYF; CDR3nt: TGTGCCAGCAGCGGGACTAGCTGGGAGACCCAGTACTTC
j_gene: TRBJ2-7; abundance: .; v_gene: TRBV7-2; d_gene: .; CDR3aa: CASSPLGKLTYEQYF; CDR3nt: TGTGCCAGCAGCCCGCTCGGGAAGCTCACCTACGAGCAGTACTTC
j_gene: TRBJ2-7; abundance: .; v_gene: TRBV11-1; d_gene: .; CDR3aa: CASSLLGARGDEQYF; CDR3nt: TGTGCCAGCAGCCTTCTCGGGGCACGTGGGGACGAGCAGTACTTC
j_gene: TRBJ1-2; abundance: .; v_gene: TRBV7-9; d_gene: .; CDR3aa: CASSSGLGDYGYTF; CDR3nt: TGTGCCAGCAGCTCGGGGTTGGGAGACTATGGCTACACCTTC
j_gene: TRBJ2-7; abundance: few; v_gene: TRBV5-1; d_gene: TRBD1; CDR3aa: CASSSGERTGRRQYF; CDR3nt: TGCGCCAGCAGCTCGGGAGAGCGGACAGGGCGTCGGCAGTACTTC
j_gene: TRBJ1-3; abundance: many; v_gene: TRBV10-3; d_gene: .; CDR3aa: CAISGGRQDDYSGNTIYF; CDR3nt: TGTGCCATCAGTGGTGGAAGACAGGACGATTACTCTGGAAACACCATATATTTT
j_gene: TRBJ2-7; abundance: .; v_gene: TRBV2; d_gene: .; CDR3aa: CASSVTTYEQYF; CDR3nt: TGTGCCAGCAGTGTAACGACGTACGAGCAGTACTTC
j_gene: TRBJ2-5; abundance: .; v_gene: TRBV5-6; d_gene: TRBD2; CDR3aa: CASSKGWLAGGHEETQYF; CDR3nt: TGTGCCAGCAGTAAGGGTTGGTTAGCGGGGGGCCATGAGGAGACCCAGTACTTC
j_gene: TRBJ1-5; abundance: many; v_gene: TRBV2; d_gene: .; CDR3aa: CASSVRVSNQPQHF; CDR3nt: TGTGCCAGCAGCGTCAGGGTCAGCAATCAGCCCCAGCATTTT
j_gene: TRBJ2-7; abundance: .; v_gene: TRBV5-1; d_gene: TRBD1; CDR3aa: CASRPGQVAYEQYF; CDR3nt: TGCGCCAGCAGACCGGGACAGGTAGCCTACGAGCAGTACTTC
j_gene: TRBJ2-5; abundance: many; v_gene: TRBV10-3; d_gene: .; CDR3aa: CAISAGFQETQYF; CDR3nt: TGTGCCATCAGTGCAGGGTTCCAAGAGACCCAGTACTTC
j_gene: TRBJ1-5; abundance: .; v_gene: TRBV20-1; d_gene: .; CDR3aa: CSARGEGDQPQHF; CDR3nt: TGCAGTGCTAGGGGCGAGGGGGATCAGCCCCAGCATTTT
j_gene: TRBJ1-2; abundance: many; v_gene: TRBV2; d_gene: .; CDR3aa: CASFPGALYGYTF; CDR3nt: TGTGCCAGCTTCCCCGGGGCCCTCTATGGCTACACCTTC